This section outlines one T cell receptor beta chain sequence together with its context. Per the germline V gene, CDR1 is MDHEN and CDR2 is SYDVKM. Unmatched junction bases numbered 17, after V lost 6 bases and J lost 7 bases. This CDR3 is 16 amino acids long. This specimen belongs to a study of T cells in Graves' hyperthyroidism and ophthalmopathy. Authors of the study amplified TCR beta CDR3 regions from RNA transcripts. The study used the HTBI primer set for a first-round RT-PCR of the TCR CDR3. MiXCR, run by TCRdb on the multiplex PCR reads, gives a single entry per CDR3 protein. This table has roughly 500,000 distinct CDR3 sequences, approximately 16% appearing once.

The clonotype was recovered from a woman aged 25 to 39 with Graves' ophthalmopathy. The chain is built from TRBV28 and TRBJ2-5; 7 positions agree with TRBD2. Sequencing used blood. CDR3 bases: TGTGCCAGCAGCACACCCAAGCGGGGCCTCTCAGGGACCCAGTACTTC. Protein product: CASSTPKRGLSGTQYF.